This TCR beta chain was sequenced in a study of blood T cell repertoires in COVID-19. Overall study context: The analysed material was cDNA or gDNA that came from T cells, B-cell-depleted T cells, or PBMCs.

The method was immunoSEQ multiplex PCR; TCRdb's version includes in-frame clones alone and lacks a portion of them. This sample has 89,000 or so clones, with about 89% found just once. V was pared by 2 bases and J by 0 bases, with 20 bases between. Per the germline V gene, CDR1 is SGHVS and CDR2 is FQNEAQ. The CDR3 runs to 20 residues. This chain links TRBV7-8 with TRBJ1-6; no clear D gene. This sequence was found in a man aged 50-60 years with COVID-19, enrolled during active disease. The sample was peripheral blood. This CDR3 is CASSLLGPLSGSSYNSPLHF. The CDR3 region has the DNA TGTGCCAGCAGCTTACTCGGTCCTCTCTCGGGGAGCTCCTATAATTCACCCCTCCACTTT.